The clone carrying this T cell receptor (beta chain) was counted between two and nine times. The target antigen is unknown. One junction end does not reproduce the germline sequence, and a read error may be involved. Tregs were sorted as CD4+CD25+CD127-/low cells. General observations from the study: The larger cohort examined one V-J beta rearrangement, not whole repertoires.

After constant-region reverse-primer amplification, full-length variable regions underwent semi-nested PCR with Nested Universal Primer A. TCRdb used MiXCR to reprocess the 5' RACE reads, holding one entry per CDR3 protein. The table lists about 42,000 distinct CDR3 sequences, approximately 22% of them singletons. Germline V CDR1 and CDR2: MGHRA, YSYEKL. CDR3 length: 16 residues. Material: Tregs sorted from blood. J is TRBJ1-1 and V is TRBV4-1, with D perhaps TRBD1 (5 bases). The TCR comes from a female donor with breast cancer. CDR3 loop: CASSQAILQVNTEALF. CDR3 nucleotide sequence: TGCGCCAGCAGCCAGGCAATCCTACAGGTGAACACTGAAGCTCTCTTT.